Listed here are 20 T cell receptor beta chains from one sample, sequenced in a study of neurological immune-mediated disorders. Time point denoted: technical triplicate 1. TCRdb reanalysed the 5' RACE reads using MiXCR and keeps one entry per CDR3 protein. The profile covers tens of thousands of distinct CDR3 sequences, with 11% appearing a single time and roughly 4% taken by the ten largest. Sequenced sample: PBMCs. Source of these receptors: a man in his 60s with HTLV-1-associated myelopathy (HAM/TSP).

There are many counts of this clonotype. The chain employs TRBV5-1 and TRBJ2-1; D not certain. The CDR3 covers 11 residues. CDR1 is SGHRS, CDR2 YFSETQ, per germline. Trimming removed 5 bases from V and 14 bases from J, with 14 bases in between. The CDR3 nucleotides read TGCGCCAGCAGGGACGCGAACCGGGAGTTCTTC. It codes for CASRDANREFF.

The chain joins TRBV10-3 to TRBJ1-2, with D tentatively TRBD1 (5 bases). The germline gives CDR1 ENHRY, CDR2 SYGVKD. The CDR3 contains 15 residues. In nucleotides, the CDR3 is TGTGCTTCGACGACGGCGGGGGGTGATGCCTATGGCTACACCTTC. It encodes CASTTAGGDAYGYTF.

Within the sample, this clonotype is medium-sized. This chain joins TRBV6-6 and TRBJ2-1, with 7 bases fitting TRBD2. There are 13 residues in the CDR3. Germline V gives CDR1 MNHNY, CDR2 SVGAGI (reference sequence). Trimming at V came to 7 bases and at J to 7 bases, leaving 7 bases not matched to a gene. CDR3 DNA sequence: TGTGCCAGCAAAAGGGAGGGCCTGAATGAGCAGTTCTTC. Translated: CASKREGLNEQFF.

The sample holds many counts of this clonotype. The rearrangement uses TRBV7-2 and TRBJ2-7, with D unclear. CDR3 length: 13 residues. Trimming left V 2 bases short and J 2 bases short, with 7 bases between. Germline CDR1 is SGHTA and CDR2 is FQGNSA. The CDR3 DNA reads TGTGCCAGCAGCTTATCCCAGCCCTACGAGCAGTACTTC. Protein sequence: CASSLSQPYEQYF.

This clonotype was picked up many times. The rearrangement uses TRBV7-9 and TRBJ1-1; no clear D. In germline, CDR1 is SEHNR, CDR2 FQNEAQ (reference sequence). Trimming stripped 2 bases from V and 1 base from J, with 2 bases between. This CDR3 is built from 12 residues. CDR3 protein: CASSLKNTEAFF. CDR3 sequence (DNA): TGTGCCAGCAGCTTAAAGAACACTGAAGCTTTCTTT.

There are many counts of this clonotype. The chain has TRBV5-1 and TRBJ2-7, with TRBD1 matching 11 bases. The CDR3 consists of 14 residues. The J segment lost 3 bases and the V segment lost 5 bases, leaving 4 bases of the junction unmatched. Germline CDR1 SGHRS, CDR2 YFSETQ. This CDR3 is CASRPGQGVYEQYF. The CDR3 DNA reads TGCGCCAGCAGACCGGGACAGGGGGTCTACGAGCAGTACTTC.

The sample holds many counts of this clonotype. V usage is TRBV20-1 and J usage is TRBJ1-5; 8 nucleotides agree with TRBD1. The V and J ends lost 5 bases and 5 bases, in that order; junction bases with no gene match: 11. CDR3 size: 15 residues. Per the germline V gene, CDR1 is DFQATT and CDR2 is SNEGSKA (reference sequence). The CDR3 sequence is CSAGQGGGPDQPQHF. In nucleotides, the CDR3 is TGCAGTGCTGGACAGGGCGGTGGTCCGGATCAGCCCCAGCATTTT.

This clonotype was counted at least ten times. The rearrangement uses TRBV27 and TRBJ1-6; D not certain. V lost 8 bases and J 0 bases, leaving 14 bases between the germline ends. Germline CDR1 and CDR2: MNHEY and SMNVEV (reference sequence). This CDR3 has 16 residues. CDR3 in amino acids: CASGVGRGSYNSPLHF. Here the CDR3 DNA reads TGTGCCAGCGGCGTAGGTCGGGGCTCCTATAATTCACCCCTCCACTTT.

Ten or more counts support this clonotype. The genes are TRBV5-1 and TRBJ2-3; 11 nucleotides match TRBD2. CDR1 and CDR2 from the germline V gene are SGHRS and YFSETQ. J gave up 5 bases and V 4 bases, and 12 bases lay outside the gene matches. There are 17 residues in the CDR3. The CDR3 spells CASSLPGTSGGGDTQYF. CDR3 sequence (DNA): TGCGCCAGCAGCCTACCGGGGACTAGCGGTGGGGGAGATACGCAGTATTTT.

This clonotype showed up many times. The chain combines TRBV2 with TRBJ2-2, with 8 bases lining up with TRBD2. V dropped 6 bases and J dropped 6; count of bases not matched to a gene: 6. CDR3 size: 14 residues. Germline loops: CDR1 SNHLY, CDR2 FYNNEI. This chain's CDR3 is CASSRGLEAGELFF. In DNA form, the CDR3 reads TGTGCCAGCAGCAGGGGACTAGAGGCCGGGGAGCTGTTTTTT.

In its sample, this clonotype was seen many times. This chain joins TRBV20-1 and TRBJ2-1; D possibly uses TRBD1 or TRBD2 (5 bases each). CDR1 is DFQATT and CDR2 is SNEGSKA in the germline V gene (reference sequence). This CDR3 has 16 amino acids. Trimming took off 5 bases at V and 5 bases at J, with 22 bases between the two ends. CDR3 in amino acids: CSARPLGFGTNNEQFF. Here the CDR3 DNA reads TGCAGTGCTCGCCCTTTGGGATTCGGGACGAACAATGAGCAGTTCTTC.

The table lists this clonotype with many counts. J is TRBJ1-2 and V is TRBV20-1, with D unclear. CDR3 length: 15 residues. CDR1 and CDR2 from the germline V gene are DFQATT and SNEGSKA (reference sequence). Deletions cut 3 bases from V and 0 bases from J, with 14 bases between. CDR3 amino acids: CSASSAERSNYGYTF. In DNA, the CDR3 is TGCAGTGCTAGCTCGGCGGAACGCTCTAACTATGGCTACACCTTC.

This clonotype was detected ten times or more. The rearrangement uses TRBV29-1 and TRBJ2-1; tentative D call: TRBD2 (5 bases). Deletions cut 4 bases from V and 9 bases from J, with 13 bases between. The CDR3 extends over 12 amino acids. Germline V gene lookup returns CDR1 SQVTM and CDR2 ANQGSEA. CDR3 sequence (DNA): TGCAGCGTTGCCCCCGGGGTGGGTGAGCAGTTCTTC. It specifies CSVAPGVGEQFF.

This clonotype has ten or more counts. The V call is TRBV24-1, the J call TRBJ2-6, with 11 bases that match TRBD1. With V trimmed by 2 bases and J by 1 base, 6 bases remained unmatched. The CDR3 spans 19 residues. Germline values: CDR1 KGHDR, CDR2 SFDVKD. The CDR3 bases are TGTGCCACCAGTGATTACGGACAGGGGGCAACATCTGGGGCCAACGTCCTGACTTTC. It codes for CATSDYGQGATSGANVLTF.

Many counts were recorded for this clonotype. The chain uses TRBV9 and TRBJ2-1; 7 nucleotides line up with TRBD2. With 4 bases clipped from V and 3 bases from J, the junction kept 7 bases outside the gene matches. The CDR3 is 15 residues long. CDR1 and CDR2 (germline): SGDLS, YYNGEE. CDR3: CASSSSASGYNEQFF. The CDR3 region has the DNA TGTGCCAGCAGCTCATCGGCTAGCGGCTACAATGAGCAGTTCTTC.

With respect to this clonotype: An end of the junction does not agree with germline; a read error may underlie this. The chain carries TRBV10-3 and TRBJ2-7; 7 nucleotides agree with TRBD1. Germline assignment: CDR1 ENHRY and CDR2 SYGVKD. The CDR3 runs 16 residues. This chain's CDR3 is CTISELGTVLYYEQYF. DNA for the CDR3: TGTACCATCAGTGAGCTAGGGACAGTTTTGTACTACGAGCAGTACTTC.

As concerns this clonotype: This may be a read error: a much more frequent sequence differs by one nucleotide. The DNA of the CDR3 is TGCGCCTGCAGCCCCGGGACTATTCGGGCAGATACGCAGTATTTT. This sequence encodes CACSPGTIRADTQYF. This sequence joins TRBV5-1 and TRBJ2-3; 7 positions agree with TRBD2. CDR1 SGHRS and CDR2 YFSETQ come from the germline V gene. This CDR3 spans 15 amino acids.

In this sample, this clonotype turned up a few times. A much larger clone lies a single base off, so this may be a read error. CDR3 DNA: TGCTCCAGCAGCTTCTGGGGGGCCAGCGAGCAGTACTTC. This gives the protein CSSSFWGASEQYF. The gene calls are TRBV5-1 and TRBJ2-7; either TRBD1 or TRBD2 may fit D (6 bases each). The CDR3 consists of 13 residues. Germline V gene lookup returns CDR1 SGHRS and CDR2 YFSETQ.

This clonotype was seen repeatedly, ten times or more. This chain joins TRBV20-1 and TRBJ1-1, with D tentatively TRBD1 (6 bases). This CDR3 spans 11 amino acids. Germline lookup yields CDR1 DFQATT and CDR2 SNEGSKA (reference sequence). V shed 5 bases and J shed 6 bases, with 10 bases lying between them. For the CDR3, the DNA is TGCAGTGCTCCCAGGGGATCTGAAGCTTTCTTT. As protein: CSAPRGSEAFF.

With respect to this clonotype: This CDR3 fails to terminate in the conserved phenylalanine or tryptophan, so it likely reflects a read error. The chain combines TRBV7-9 with TRBJ2-1; 7 bases are a match to TRBD1. CDR1 and CDR2 (germline): SEHNR, FQNEAQ (reference sequence). The CDR3 has 14 residues. CDR3: CAISLGGFGLEQFV. CDR3 in DNA: TGTGCCATCAGCTTAGGGGGCTTTGGATTAGAGCAGTTCGTC.